This T cell receptor (beta chain) was obtained from a study of blood T cell repertoires in COVID-19. Germline V gene sequence: CDR1 KGHSH, CDR2 LQKENI. The length of the CDR3 is 16 residues. The junction had 12 bases not matched to a gene; V was cut back by 2 bases and J by 8 bases. Produced via immunoSEQ multiplex PCR; TCRdb's table is partial and in-frame only. The table shows roughly 200,000 clones, with around nine tenths occurring only once. Sequenced input: peripheral blood. The V call is TRBV18, the J call TRBJ2-1; TRBD2 aligns across 7 bases. This clonotype was obtained from a man aged 18 to 35 with active or convalescent COVID-19. In nucleotides, the CDR3 is TGTGCCAGCTCACCATTTCAAACTAGCGAGATTTATGAGCAGTTCTTC. It specifies CASSPFQTSEIYEQFF.